These 3 T cell receptor beta chains originate from one sample sequenced in a study of blood T cell repertoires in COVID-19 (dated by TCRdb to the early 2020s). Libraries were constructed by the immunoSEQ multiplex PCR assay. The source is immuneACCESS, and TCRdb retained only in-frame sequences with V and J called. Part of the clones is not carried over; for the studies checked, unresolved V genes explain less than half of this, and the remainder is unexplained. The sample table contains 300,000 to 350,000 clones; only one count was recorded for around nine tenths of them. The ten largest clones represent approximately 7.5% of the sample. Input material: peripheral blood. Receptors originate from a woman aged 30 to 39 with COVID-19, enrolled during active disease.

In the case of this clone: The same CDR3 can be traced to other DNA sequences in this sample. This chain joins TRBV7-2 and TRBJ1-2; 8 nucleotides agree with TRBD1. Germline V lookup: CDR1 SGHTA, CDR2 FQGNSA. Germline trimming cut 5 bases from V and 2 bases from J; bases unmatched to any gene: 4. The CDR3 runs 14 residues. Here the CDR3 reads CASSRDRGNYGYTF. The CDR3 DNA follows: TGTGCCAGCAGCCGCGACAGGGGAAACTATGGCTACACCTTC.

The chain recombines TRBV7-2 with TRBJ2-7; D uncertain. The CDR3 is 13 residues long. Trimming cost V 5 bases and J 4 bases, with 12 bases left between them. Germline V gene data show CDR1 as SGHTA and CDR2 as FQGNSA. In DNA, the CDR3 is TGTGCCAGCAGCACTGACTCCATTTACGAGCAGTACTTC. Its translation is CASSTDSIYEQYF.

V gene TRBV25-1 combines with J gene TRBJ2-7; maybe TRBD1 (5 bases). This CDR3 has 12 residues. Germline assignment: CDR1 MGHDK and CDR2 SYGVNS. The V end was cut by 5 bases, the J end by 3 bases, with 8 bases between. The CDR3 reads CASSPGYYEQYF. CDR3 nucleotides: TGTGCCAGCAGTCCAGGGTACTACGAGCAGTACTTC.